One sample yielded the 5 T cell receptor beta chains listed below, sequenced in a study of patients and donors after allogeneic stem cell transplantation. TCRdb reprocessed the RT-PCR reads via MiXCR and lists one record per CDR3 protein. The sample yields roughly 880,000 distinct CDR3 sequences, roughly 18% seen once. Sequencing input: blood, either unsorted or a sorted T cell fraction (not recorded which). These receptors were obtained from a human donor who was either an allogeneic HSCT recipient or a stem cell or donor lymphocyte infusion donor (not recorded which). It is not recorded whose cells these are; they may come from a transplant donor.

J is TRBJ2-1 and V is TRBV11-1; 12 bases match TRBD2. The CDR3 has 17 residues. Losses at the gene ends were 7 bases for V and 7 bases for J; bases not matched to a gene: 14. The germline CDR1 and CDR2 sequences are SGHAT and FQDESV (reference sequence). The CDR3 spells CASTLLGLAGKGNEQFF. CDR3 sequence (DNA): TGTGCCAGCACCCTACTGGGACTAGCGGGCAAGGGGAATGAGCAGTTCTTC.

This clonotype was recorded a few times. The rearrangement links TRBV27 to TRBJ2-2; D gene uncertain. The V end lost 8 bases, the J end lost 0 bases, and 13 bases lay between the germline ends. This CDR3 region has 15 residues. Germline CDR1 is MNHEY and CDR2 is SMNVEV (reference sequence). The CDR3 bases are TGTGCCAGCCGACCGTCGGGTGCGAACACCGGGGAGCTGTTTTTT. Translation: CASRPSGANTGELFF.

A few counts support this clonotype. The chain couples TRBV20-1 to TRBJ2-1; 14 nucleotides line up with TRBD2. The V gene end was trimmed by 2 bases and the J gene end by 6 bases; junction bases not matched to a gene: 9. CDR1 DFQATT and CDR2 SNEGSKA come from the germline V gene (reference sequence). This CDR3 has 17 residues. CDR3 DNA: TGCAGTGCTAGAAAAGGAGAGGGACTAGCGGGGGCCAATGAGCAGTTCTTC. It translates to CSARKGEGLAGANEQFF.

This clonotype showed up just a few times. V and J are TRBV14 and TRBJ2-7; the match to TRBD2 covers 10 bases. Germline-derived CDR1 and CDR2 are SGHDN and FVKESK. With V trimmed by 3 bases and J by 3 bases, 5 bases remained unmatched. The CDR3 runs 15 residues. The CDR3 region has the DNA TGTGCCAGCAGCCAGCGACTAGCGGGCGTCTACGAGCAGTACTTC. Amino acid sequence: CASSQRLAGVYEQYF.

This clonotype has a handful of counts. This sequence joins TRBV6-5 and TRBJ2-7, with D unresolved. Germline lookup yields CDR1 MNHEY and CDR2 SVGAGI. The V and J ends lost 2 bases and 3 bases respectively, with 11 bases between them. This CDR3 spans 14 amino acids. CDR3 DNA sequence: TGTGCCAGCAGTTACGCCACAAGGGTCTACGAGCAGTACTTC. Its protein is CASSYATRVYEQYF.